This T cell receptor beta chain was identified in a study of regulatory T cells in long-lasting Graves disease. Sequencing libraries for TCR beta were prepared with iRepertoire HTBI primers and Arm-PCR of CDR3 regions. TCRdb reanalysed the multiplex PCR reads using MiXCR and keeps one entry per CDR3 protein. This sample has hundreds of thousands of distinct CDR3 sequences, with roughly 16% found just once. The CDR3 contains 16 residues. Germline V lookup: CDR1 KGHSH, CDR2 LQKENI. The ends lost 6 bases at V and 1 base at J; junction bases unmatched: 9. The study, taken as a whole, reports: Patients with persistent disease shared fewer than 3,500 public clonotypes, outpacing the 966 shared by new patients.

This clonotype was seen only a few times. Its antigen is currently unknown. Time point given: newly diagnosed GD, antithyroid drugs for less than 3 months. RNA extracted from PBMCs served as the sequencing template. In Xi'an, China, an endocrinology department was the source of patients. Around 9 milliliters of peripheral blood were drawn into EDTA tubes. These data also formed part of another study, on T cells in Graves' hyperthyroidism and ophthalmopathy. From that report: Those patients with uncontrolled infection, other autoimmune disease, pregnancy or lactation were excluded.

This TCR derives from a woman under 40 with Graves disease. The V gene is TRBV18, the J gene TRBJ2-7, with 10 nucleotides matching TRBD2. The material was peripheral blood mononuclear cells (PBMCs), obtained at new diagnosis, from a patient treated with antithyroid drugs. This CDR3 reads CASSPLAGVRSYEQYF. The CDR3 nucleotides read TGTGCCAGCTCGCCCCTAGCGGGAGTTCGGTCCTACGAGCAGTACTTC.